This T cell receptor (beta chain) is drawn from a study of T cell repertoires in cytomegalovirus infection. Looking at the study overall: Well-studied HLA-B-restricted CMV epitopes were used in the study alongside recently identified HLA-C-restricted ones.

This CDR3 contains 15 residues. The ends lost 5 bases at V and 4 bases at J; junction bases unmatched: 10. Study-wide points: HLA-C-restricted, CMV-specific TCR beta clonotypes were dominant ex vivo. Adding up the frequency of public TCR beta families identified people who carried CMV plus the relevant HLA.

MiXCR was run by TCRdb on the reads, yielding one entry per CDR3 protein. The sample lists about 770,000 distinct CDR3 sequences, approximately 32% seen once, with about an eighth in the top ten. Of note for this clonotype: Its antigen is unidentified.

The TCR comes from a human donor in good health (CMV status not recorded). Some clones in this sample may be carry-over from other donors' samples. J is TRBJ1-2 and V is TRBV12-3 or TRBV12-4; 7 bases map to TRBD1. Source: cultured CD8+ T cells from PBMCs, taken from culture after CMV antigen stimulation. CDR3 protein: CASSGLGQEVYGYTF. Here the CDR3 DNA reads TGTGCCAGCAGTGGCCTTGGACAGGAGGTCTATGGCTACACCTTC.